This is a list of T cell receptor beta chains from one sample in a study of cytomegalovirus exposure and HLA in healthy donors. The table came from immunoSEQ multiplex PCR; TCRdb's copy has only in-frame clones and leaves some out. This sample has roughly 90,000 clones, with around 85% found just once. Sequences were obtained from PBMCs. Every receptor here comes from a man between 18 and 35 years old in good health and CMV-seronegative. Each CDR3 is given with its conserved first and last residue. Fields, in order: clone size, D gene, V gene, J gene, CDR3 DNA, CDR3 protein. D genes are given only for firm matches. Size values are once, few and many counts, or a class for expanded clones, and some rows have none.

-,TRBD1,TRBV18,TRBJ1-4,TGTGCCAGCTCACCGACAGGGGCTAATGAAAAACTGTTTTTT,CASSPTGANEKLFF
-,TRBD2,TRBV7-6,TRBJ2-7,TGTGCCAGCAGCTCCGCACTAGCGGGAGGTACCTACGAGCAGTACTTC,CASSSALAGGTYEQYF
-,-,TRBV28,TRBJ2-7,TGTGCCAGCAGTTCCCTAGACAGTATAGCCTACGAGCAGTACTTC,CASSSLDSIAYEQYF
-,-,TRBV19,TRBJ2-1,TGTGCCAGTAGTCTCCGCGGGATACGCAATGAGCAGTTCTTC,CASSLRGIRNEQFF
once,-,TRBV7-8,TRBJ2-3,TGTGCCAGCAGCTTAGCTCGCGGGACTAGCACAGATACGCAGTATTTT,CASSLARGTSTDTQYF
-,-,TRBV9,TRBJ2-3,TGTGCCAGCAGCGTAGGTCCTACAGATACGCAGTATTTT,CASSVGPTDTQYF
once,-,TRBV28,TRBJ1-2,TGTGCCAGCAGTTTAGGCCAGTTGTCCGGCTACACCTTC,CASSLGQLSGYTF
few,TRBD1,TRBV29-1,TRBJ2-5,TGCAGCGAACGGACAGGGGGGCGAGAGACCCAGTACTTC,CSERTGGRETQYF
-,-,TRBV2,TRBJ2-5,TGTGCCACTAGAAGGGAGACCCAGTACTTC,CATRRETQYF
-,-,TRBV18,TRBJ1-1,TGTGCCAGCTCACATGACAGAAACACTGAAGCTTTCTTT,CASSHDRNTEAFF
-,TRBD1,TRBV6-5,TRBJ1-1,TGTGCCAGCAGTTACTGGGGACAGGAAGCTTTCTTT,CASSYWGQEAFF
-,-,TRBV9,TRBJ2-5,TGTGCCAGCAGCCCCGGGACACTCAAGAGAGGACAGTACTTC,CASSPGTLKRGQYF
-,TRBD1,TRBV30,TRBJ2-2,TGTGCCTGGAATCAGGACAGGTTGTACACCGGGGAGCTGTTTTTT,CAWNQDRLYTGELFF
few,-,TRBV4-2,TRBJ1-1,TGTGCCAGCAGCCAAGGGTCAGAAGTGCTTGAAGCTTTCTTT,CASSQGSEVLEAFF
-,-,TRBV7-8,TRBJ2-7,TGTGCCAGCAGCTCTTCCAGGACAGAACGCGAGCAGTACTTC,CASSSSRTEREQYF
-,-,TRBV5-5,TRBJ2-3,TGTGCCAGCAGTGGACAGAGCACAGATACGCAGTATTTT,CASSGQSTDTQYF
-,-,TRBV10-3,TRBJ2-7,TGTGCCATCAGTGAACAGGGTGGGTCCTACGAGCAGTACTTC,CAISEQGGSYEQYF
-,-,TRBV29-1,TRBJ1-2,TGCAGCGTTTCGGGGGGACCCGCCTATGGCTACACCTTC,CSVSGGPAYGYTF
-,TRBD1,TRBV29-1,TRBJ2-7,TGCAGCGTAGCCGGGACAGGGGGTATCTACGAGCAGTACTTC,CSVAGTGGIYEQYF
-,-,TRBV10-1,TRBJ2-1,TGCGCCAGCGGAAAAGGGGGGGGTGACAATGAGCAGTTCTTC,CASGKGGGDNEQFF
-,-,TRBV7-2,TRBJ1-1,TGTGCGACCCAGCTTAGGATGTCGGGTAGGGGGACTGAAGCTTTCTTT,CATQLRMSGRGTEAFF
-,-,TRBV2,TRBJ2-2,TGTGCCAGCAGCAAAGGGGGATCCGGGGAGCTGTTTTTT,CASSKGGSGELFF
once,-,TRBV20-1,TRBJ1-1,TGCAGTGCCTGGGCAAGGACTGAAGCTTTCTTT,CSAWARTEAFF
-,TRBD2,TRBV9,TRBJ2-1,TGTGCCAGCAGCGTAATGGCTAGCGGTGACAATGAGCAGTTCTTC,CASSVMASGDNEQFF
-,-,TRBV6-5,TRBJ2-7,TGTGCCAGCAGTTACTACGGGGACGAGCAGTACTTC,CASSYYGDEQYF
-,TRBD1,TRBV6-1,TRBJ1-1,TGTGCCAGCAGTGAAGCCCAAGGGACAGGGAACACTGAAGCTTTCTTT,CASSEAQGTGNTEAFF
once,TRBD1,TRBV2,TRBJ2-2,TGTGCCAGCAGCACCCGACAGGGGGCGAGCACCGGGGAGCTGTTTTTT,CASSTRQGASTGELFF
-,-,TRBV19,TRBJ2-7,TGTGCCAGTAGTATACCGGGACAAGCCTACGAGCAGTACTTC,CASSIPGQAYEQYF
-,-,TRBV7-9,TRBJ1-1,TGTGCCAGCAGCTCGAGGGGGACTGAAGCTTTCTTT,CASSSRGTEAFF
-,TRBD2,TRBV2,TRBJ2-3,TGTGCCAGCAGTGAACTAGCGGTGGGGGCAGATACGCAGTATTTT,CASSELAVGADTQYF
-,-,TRBV5-4,TRBJ1-1,TGTGCCAGCAGCCCCCGACAAGGCACTGAAGCTTTCTTT,CASSPRQGTEAFF
-,-,TRBV27,TRBJ2-1,TGTGCCAGCAGTTTCCGCGGGAGAGGGGGGGCCTACAATGAGCAGTTCTTC,CASSFRGRGGAYNEQFF
-,-,TRBV19,TRBJ1-2,TGTGCCAGTACAGGGGCAGATAACTATGGCTACACCTTC,CASTGADNYGYTF
-,TRBD1,TRBV29-1,TRBJ2-7,TGCAGCGTGGCCACCGACAGGGGGATCCTAAGCTACGAGCAGTACTTC,CSVATDRGILSYEQYF
-,-,TRBV6-6,TRBJ2-3,TGTGCCAGCAGTTATAGCCTTCTCTTGACAGATACGCAGTATTTT,CASSYSLLLTDTQYF
-,-,TRBV30,TRBJ1-5,TGTGCCTGGAGTGACGGGATCCATCAGCCCCAGCATTTT,CAWSDGIHQPQHF
-,-,TRBV6-5,TRBJ1-5,TGTGCCAGCAGTTACTCAGCGTCCCGAAATCAGCCCCAGCATTTT,CASSYSASRNQPQHF
-,-,TRBV7-2,TRBJ1-1,TGTGCCAGCAGAAGTACGGGGTGGGCGAACACTGAAGCTTTCTTT,CASRSTGWANTEAFF
-,-,TRBV27,TRBJ1-4,TGTGCCAGCAGTCCCATGGGTTGGGGAGAAACTAATGAAAAACTGTTTTTT,CASSPMGWGETNEKLFF
-,-,TRBV7-2,TRBJ2-7,TGTGCCAGCAGCTTAGTGGGACTCATCTACGAGCAGTACTTC,CASSLVGLIYEQYF
-,TRBD2,TRBV5-1,TRBJ2-1,TGCGCCAGCAGCGCCGGACTAGCGGGGGGCCTCTACAATGAGCAGTTCTTC,CASSAGLAGGLYNEQFF
-,-,TRBV7-9,TRBJ1-4,TGTGCCAGCAGCCCCCCAGCCGGCGGTGAAAAACTGTTTTTT,CASSPPAGGEKLFF
few,TRBD1,TRBV4-3,TRBJ1-4,TGCGCCAGCAGCCGCGTGGGGACAGGGGGCTTACTGTTTTTT,CASSRVGTGGLLFF
-,-,TRBV11-3,TRBJ2-7,TGTGCCAGCAGCTTACAGGGTTACCCTACCTACGAGCAGTACTTC,CASSLQGYPTYEQYF
few,-,TRBV13,TRBJ1-1,TGTGCCAGCCATCGCGATTTCAGGGTGAGGAACACTGAAGCTTTCTTT,CASHRDFRVRNTEAFF
-,TRBD1,TRBV28,TRBJ1-2,TGTGCCAGCAGTTGGGACAGCTTCTATGGCTACACCTTC,CASSWDSFYGYTF
-,TRBD2,TRBV9,TRBJ2-7,TGTGCCAGCTCAAGCGGGAAGGACGCCTACGAGCAGTACTTC,CASSSGKDAYEQYF
-,TRBD1,TRBV6-1,TRBJ2-1,TGTGCCAGCAGTTTGGGGACAGTCAACAATGAGCAGTTCTTC,CASSLGTVNNEQFF
-,-,TRBV7-3,TRBJ1-2,TGTGCCAGCAGCTTAGGGCCGGGGAACTATGGCTACACCTTC,CASSLGPGNYGYTF
-,TRBD1,TRBV7-2,TRBJ1-3,TGTGCCAGCAGCTTAGCGGACAGGGGTGGAAACACCATATATTTT,CASSLADRGGNTIYF
-,-,TRBV2,TRBJ1-3,TGTGCCAGCAGCCGCTTCGGGACTACGGGAAACACCATATATTTT,CASSRFGTTGNTIYF
-,-,TRBV10-2,TRBJ2-7,TGCGCCAGCAGTGAGTCTGGCAACAGCTACGAGCAGTACTTC,CASSESGNSYEQYF
-,-,TRBV29-1,TRBJ1-1,TGCAGCGTTCTCAGGGGATACCCTCTCACTGAAGCTTTCTTT,CSVLRGYPLTEAFF